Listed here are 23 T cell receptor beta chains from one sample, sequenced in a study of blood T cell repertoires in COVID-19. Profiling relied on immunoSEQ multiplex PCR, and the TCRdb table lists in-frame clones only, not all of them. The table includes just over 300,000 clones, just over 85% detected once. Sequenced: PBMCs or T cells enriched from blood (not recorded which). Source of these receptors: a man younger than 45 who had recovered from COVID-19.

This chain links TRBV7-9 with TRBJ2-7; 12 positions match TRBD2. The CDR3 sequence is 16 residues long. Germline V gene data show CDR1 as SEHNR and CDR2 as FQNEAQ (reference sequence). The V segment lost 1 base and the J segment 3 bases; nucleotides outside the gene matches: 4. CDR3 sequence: CASSLVPTSGGYEQYF. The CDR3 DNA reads TGTGCCAGCAGCTTAGTTCCGACTAGCGGGGGCTACGAGCAGTACTTC. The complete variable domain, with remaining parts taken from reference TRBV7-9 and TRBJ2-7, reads DTGVSQNPRHKITKRGQNVTFRCDPISEHNRLYWYRQTLGQGPEFLTYFQNEAQLEKSRLLSDRFSAERPKGSFSTLEIQRTEQGDSAMYLCASSLVPTSGGYEQYFGPGTRLTVT.

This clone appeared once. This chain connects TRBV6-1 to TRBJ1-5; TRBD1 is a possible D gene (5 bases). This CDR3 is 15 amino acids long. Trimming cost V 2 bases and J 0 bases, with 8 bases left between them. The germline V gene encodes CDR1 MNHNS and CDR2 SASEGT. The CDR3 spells CASSERQPSNQPQHF. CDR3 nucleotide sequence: TGTGCCAGCAGTGAACGACAGCCTAGCAATCAGCCCCAGCATTTT.

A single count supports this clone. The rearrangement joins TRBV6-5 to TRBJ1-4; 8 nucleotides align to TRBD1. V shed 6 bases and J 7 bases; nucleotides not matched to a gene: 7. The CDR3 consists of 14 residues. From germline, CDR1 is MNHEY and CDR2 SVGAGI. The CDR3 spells CASRREQGGEKLFF. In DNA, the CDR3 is TGTGCCAGCAGAAGAGAACAGGGGGGTGAAAAACTGTTTTTT.

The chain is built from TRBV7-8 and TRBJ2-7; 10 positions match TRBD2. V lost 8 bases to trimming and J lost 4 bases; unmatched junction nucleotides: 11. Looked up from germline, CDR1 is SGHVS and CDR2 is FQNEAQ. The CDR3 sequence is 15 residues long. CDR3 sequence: CASRNLAGGDYEQYF. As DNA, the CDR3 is TGTGCCAGCCGAAATTTAGCGGGAGGAGATTACGAGCAGTACTTC.

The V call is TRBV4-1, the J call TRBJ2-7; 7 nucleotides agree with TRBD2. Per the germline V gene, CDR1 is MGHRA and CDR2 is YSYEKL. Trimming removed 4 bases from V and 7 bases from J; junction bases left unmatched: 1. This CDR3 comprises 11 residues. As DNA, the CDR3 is TGCGCCAGCAGCCTAGCGGGTGAGCAGTACTTC. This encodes CASSLAGEQYF.

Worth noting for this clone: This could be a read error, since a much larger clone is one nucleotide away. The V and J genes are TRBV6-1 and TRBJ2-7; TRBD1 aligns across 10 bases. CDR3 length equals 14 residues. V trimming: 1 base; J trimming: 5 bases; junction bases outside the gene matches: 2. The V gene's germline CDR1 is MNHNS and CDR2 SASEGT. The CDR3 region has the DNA TGTGCCAGCAGTGAAGGACAGGGGGCGGACGAGCAGTACTTC. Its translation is CASSEGQGADEQYF.

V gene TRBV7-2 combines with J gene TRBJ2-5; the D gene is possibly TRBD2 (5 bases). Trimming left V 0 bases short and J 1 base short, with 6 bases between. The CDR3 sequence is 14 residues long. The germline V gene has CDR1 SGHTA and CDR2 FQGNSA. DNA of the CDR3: TGTGCCAGCAGCTTAGCGGGAGCCCAAGAGACCCAGTACTTC. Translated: CASSLAGAQETQYF.

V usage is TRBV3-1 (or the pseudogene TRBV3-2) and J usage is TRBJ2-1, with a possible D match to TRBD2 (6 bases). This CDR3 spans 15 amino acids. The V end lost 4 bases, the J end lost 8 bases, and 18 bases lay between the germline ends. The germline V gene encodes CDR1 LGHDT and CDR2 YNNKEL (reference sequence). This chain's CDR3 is CASSPFLSSGDEQFF. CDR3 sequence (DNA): TGTGCCAGCAGCCCCTTCCTATCCTCGGGAGATGAGCAGTTCTTC.

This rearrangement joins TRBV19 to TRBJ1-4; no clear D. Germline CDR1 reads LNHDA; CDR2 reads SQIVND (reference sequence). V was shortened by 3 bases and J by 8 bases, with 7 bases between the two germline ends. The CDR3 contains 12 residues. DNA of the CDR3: TGTGCCAGTAGTATGGCCCGCGAAAAACTGTTTTTT. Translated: CASSMAREKLFF.

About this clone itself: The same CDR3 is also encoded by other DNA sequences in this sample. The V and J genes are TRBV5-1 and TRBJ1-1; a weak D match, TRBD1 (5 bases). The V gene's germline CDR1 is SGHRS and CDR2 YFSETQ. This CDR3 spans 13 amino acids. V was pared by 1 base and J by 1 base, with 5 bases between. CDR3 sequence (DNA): TGCGCCAGCAGCTTGCAGGGGAACACTGAAGCTTTCTTT. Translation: CASSLQGNTEAFF.

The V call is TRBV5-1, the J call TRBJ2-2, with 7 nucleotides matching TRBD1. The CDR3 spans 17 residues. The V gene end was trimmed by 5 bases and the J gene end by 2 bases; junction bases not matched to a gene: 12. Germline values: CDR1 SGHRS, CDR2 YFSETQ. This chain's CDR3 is CASSFGTGTDNTGELFF. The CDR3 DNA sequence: TGCGCCAGCAGTTTTGGAACCGGGACAGATAACACCGGGGAGCTGTTTTTT.

The CDR3: CASSYSTGPGNTIYF. Written as DNA, the CDR3 is TGTGCCAGCAGTTACTCGACAGGGCCTGGAAACACCATATATTTT. The chain carries TRBV6-5 and TRBJ1-3, with 7 positions matching TRBD1. Germline CDR1 is MNHEY and CDR2 is SVGAGI. The CDR3 is 15 residues long. V lost 0 bases to trimming and J lost 2 bases; unmatched junction nucleotides: 1.

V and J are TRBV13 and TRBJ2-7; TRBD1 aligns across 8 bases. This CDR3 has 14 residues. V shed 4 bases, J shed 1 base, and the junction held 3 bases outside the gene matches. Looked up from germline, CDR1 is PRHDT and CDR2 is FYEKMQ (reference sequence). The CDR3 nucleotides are TGTGCCAGCAGCTCCCGGGACAGGTCCTACGAGCAGTACTTC. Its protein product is CASSSRDRSYEQYF.

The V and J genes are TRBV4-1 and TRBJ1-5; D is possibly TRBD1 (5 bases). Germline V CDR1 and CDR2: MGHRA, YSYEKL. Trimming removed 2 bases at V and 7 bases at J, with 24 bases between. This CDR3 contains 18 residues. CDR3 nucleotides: TGCGCCAGCAGCCAAACCTTCACGGGGACTCCAAAGGGACAGCCCCAGCATTTT. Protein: CASSQTFTGTPKGQPQHF.

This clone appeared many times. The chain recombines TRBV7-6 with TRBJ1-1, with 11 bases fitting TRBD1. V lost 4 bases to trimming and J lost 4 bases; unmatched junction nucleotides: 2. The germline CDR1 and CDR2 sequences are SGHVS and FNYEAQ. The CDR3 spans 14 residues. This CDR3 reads CASSWDRGSTEAFF. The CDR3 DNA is TGTGCCAGCAGCTGGGACAGGGGGTCCACTGAAGCTTTCTTT.

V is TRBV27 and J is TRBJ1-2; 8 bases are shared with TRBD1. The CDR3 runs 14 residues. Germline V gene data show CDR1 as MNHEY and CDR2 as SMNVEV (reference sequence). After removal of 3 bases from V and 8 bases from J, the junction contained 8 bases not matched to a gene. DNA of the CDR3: TGTGCCAGCAGTTTGGCTCAGGGGGCGGGCGGCTACACCTTC. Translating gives CASSLAQGAGGYTF.

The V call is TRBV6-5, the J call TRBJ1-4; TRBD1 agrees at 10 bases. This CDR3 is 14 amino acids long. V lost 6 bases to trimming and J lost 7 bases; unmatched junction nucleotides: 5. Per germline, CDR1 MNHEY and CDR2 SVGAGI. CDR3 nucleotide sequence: TGTGCCAGCAGCAACGACAGGGGGCGTGAAAAACTGTTTTTT. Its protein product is CASSNDRGREKLFF.

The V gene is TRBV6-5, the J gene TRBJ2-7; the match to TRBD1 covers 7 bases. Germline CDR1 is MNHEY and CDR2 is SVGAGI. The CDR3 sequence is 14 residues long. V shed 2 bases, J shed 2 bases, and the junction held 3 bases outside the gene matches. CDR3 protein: CASSYRTGPYEQYF. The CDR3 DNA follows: TGTGCCAGCAGTTACCGGACAGGCCCCTACGAGCAGTACTTC.

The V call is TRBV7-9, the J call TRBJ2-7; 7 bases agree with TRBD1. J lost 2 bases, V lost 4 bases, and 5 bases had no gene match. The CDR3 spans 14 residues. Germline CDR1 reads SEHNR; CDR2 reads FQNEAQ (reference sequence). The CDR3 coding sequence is TGTGCCAGCAGCTCGGACAGGACCACCTACGAGCAGTACTTC. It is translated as CASSSDRTTYEQYF.

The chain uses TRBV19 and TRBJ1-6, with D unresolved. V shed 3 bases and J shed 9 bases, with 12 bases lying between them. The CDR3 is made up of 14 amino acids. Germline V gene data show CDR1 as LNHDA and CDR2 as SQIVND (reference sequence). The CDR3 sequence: CASSMWGEGSPLHF. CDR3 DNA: TGTGCCAGTAGTATGTGGGGAGAAGGTTCACCCCTCCACTTT.

The CDR3 sequence is CASSESSGGAGEQYF. The CDR3 DNA follows: TGCGCCAGCAGTGAGTCTAGCGGGGGGGCTGGCGAGCAGTACTTC. V usage is TRBV10-1 and J usage is TRBJ2-7, with 11 bases identical to TRBD2. The germline V gene encodes CDR1 WNHNN and CDR2 SYGVQD (reference sequence). With V trimmed by 0 bases and J by 6 bases, 4 bases remained unmatched. CDR3 length equals 15 residues.

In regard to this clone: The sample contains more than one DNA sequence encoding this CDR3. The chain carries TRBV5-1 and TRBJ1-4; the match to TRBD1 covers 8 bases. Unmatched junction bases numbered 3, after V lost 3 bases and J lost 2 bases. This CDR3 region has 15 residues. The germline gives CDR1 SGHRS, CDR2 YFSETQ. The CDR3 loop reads CASSSGQGTNEKLFF. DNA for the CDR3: TGCGCCAGCAGCTCTGGACAGGGTACTAATGAAAAACTGTTTTTT. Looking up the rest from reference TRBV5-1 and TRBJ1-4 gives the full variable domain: KAGVTQTPRYLIKTRGQQVTLSCSPISGHRSVSWYQQTPGQGLQFLFEYFSETQRNKGNFPGRFSGRQFSNSRSEMNVSTLELGDSALYLCASSSGQGTNEKLFFGSGTQLSVL.

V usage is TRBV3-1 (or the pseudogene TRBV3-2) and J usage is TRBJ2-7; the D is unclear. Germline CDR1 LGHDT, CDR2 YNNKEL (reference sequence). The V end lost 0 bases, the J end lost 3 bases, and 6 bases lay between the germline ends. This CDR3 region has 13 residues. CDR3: CASSQDPGYEQYF. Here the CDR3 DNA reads TGTGCCAGCAGCCAAGATCCGGGCTACGAGCAGTACTTC.